Detailed here is one T cell receptor (beta chain). This same CDR3 is encoded by further DNA sequences in the sample. This sample was taken from a study of shared clonotypes between healthy human individuals. The CDR3 totals 15 residues. V gave up 2 bases and J gave up 1 base, with 9 bases separating them. The germline CDR1 and CDR2 sequences are MDHEN and SYDVKM. Libraries were prepared by immunoSEQ multiplex PCR; TCRdb keeps only in-frame clonotypes and omits some of them. The repertoire has approximately 2.5 million clones, 90% to 95% of them found once; the top ten carry about 0.38%. This chain links TRBV28 with TRBJ2-1, with a weak D call TRBD2 (5 bases). Sample: naive CD4+ T cells from PBMCs. Subset here: CD45RA+ positively selected. The receptor's source is a man between 18 and 35 years old in good health. Some clones in this sample may be carry-over from other donors' samples. CDR3 sequence: CASSLAGGSYNEQFF. The CDR3 DNA sequence: TGTGCCAGCAGTTTAGCGGGTGGATCCTACAATGAGCAGTTCTTC.